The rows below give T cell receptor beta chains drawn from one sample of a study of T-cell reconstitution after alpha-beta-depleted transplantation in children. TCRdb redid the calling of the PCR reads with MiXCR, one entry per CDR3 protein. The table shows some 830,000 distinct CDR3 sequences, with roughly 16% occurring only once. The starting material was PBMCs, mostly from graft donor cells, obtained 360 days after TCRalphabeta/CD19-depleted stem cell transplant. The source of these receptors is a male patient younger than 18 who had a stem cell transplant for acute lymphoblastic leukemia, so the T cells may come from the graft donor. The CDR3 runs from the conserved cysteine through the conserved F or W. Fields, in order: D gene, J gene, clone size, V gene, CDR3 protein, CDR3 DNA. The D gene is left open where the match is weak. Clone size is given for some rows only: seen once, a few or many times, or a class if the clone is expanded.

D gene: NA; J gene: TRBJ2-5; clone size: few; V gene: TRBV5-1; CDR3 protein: CASSASGVRQETQYF; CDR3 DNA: TGCGCCAGCAGCGCCTCGGGAGTGCGGCAAGAGACCCAGTACTTC
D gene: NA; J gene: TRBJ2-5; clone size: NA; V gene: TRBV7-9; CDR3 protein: CASSHKKHRETQYF; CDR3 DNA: TGTGCCAGCAGCCACAAGAAACACAGGGAGACCCAGTACTTC
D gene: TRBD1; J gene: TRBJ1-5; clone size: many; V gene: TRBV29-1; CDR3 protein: CSVATGTGKNNQPQHF; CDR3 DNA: TGCAGCGTCGCAACCGGGACAGGGAAAAATAATCAGCCCCAGCATTTT
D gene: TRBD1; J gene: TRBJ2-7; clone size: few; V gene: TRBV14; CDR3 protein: CASSPYGTGTYEQYF; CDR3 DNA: TGTGCCAGCAGCCCCTACGGGACAGGGACCTACGAGCAGTACTTC
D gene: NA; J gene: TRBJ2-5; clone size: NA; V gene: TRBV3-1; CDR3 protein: CASCYATGSRGRETQYF; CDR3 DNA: TGTGCCTCCTGCTACGCCACAGGTTCTAGAGGGAGAGAGACCCAGTACTTC
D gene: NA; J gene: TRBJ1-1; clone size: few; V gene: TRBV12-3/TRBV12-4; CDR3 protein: CASSPRRQVMMGMNTEAFF; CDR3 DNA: TGTGCCAGCAGTCCTCGTCGACAGGTGATGATGGGGATGAACACTGAAGCTTTCTTT
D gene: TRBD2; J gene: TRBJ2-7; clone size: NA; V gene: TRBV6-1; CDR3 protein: CASSELRGLATSYEQYF; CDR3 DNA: TGTGCCAGCAGTGAGCTTAGGGGACTAGCGACTTCCTACGAGCAGTACTTC
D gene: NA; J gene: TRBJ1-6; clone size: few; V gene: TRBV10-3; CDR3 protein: CAISDAGARFNSPLHF; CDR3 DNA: TGTGCCATCAGCGACGCAGGGGCCCGCTTTAATTCACCCCTCCACTTT
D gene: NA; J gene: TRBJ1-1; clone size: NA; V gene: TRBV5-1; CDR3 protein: CASSLARVNTEAFF; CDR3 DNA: TGCGCCAGCAGCTTGGCCCGGGTGAACACTGAAGCTTTCTTT
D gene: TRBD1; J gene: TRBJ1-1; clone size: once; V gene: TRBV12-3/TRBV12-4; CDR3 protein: CASSPGQGIRGTEAFF; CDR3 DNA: TGTGCCAGCAGTCCGGGACAGGGCATCAGGGGCACTGAAGCTTTCTTT
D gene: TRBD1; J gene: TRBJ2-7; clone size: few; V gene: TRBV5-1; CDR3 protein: CASSFGITPGQGYEQYF; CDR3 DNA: TGCGCCAGCAGCTTCGGCATTACCCCAGGACAGGGCTACGAGCAGTACTTC
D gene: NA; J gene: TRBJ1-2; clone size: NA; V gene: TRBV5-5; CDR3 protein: CASIIGHRANYGYTF; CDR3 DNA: TGTGCCAGCATCATTGGGCACAGGGCGAACTATGGCTACACCTTC
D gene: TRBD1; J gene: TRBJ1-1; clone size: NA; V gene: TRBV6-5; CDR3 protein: CASSSTGVPSTEAFF; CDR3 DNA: TGTGCCAGCAGTTCTACAGGGGTCCCATCCACTGAAGCTTTCTTT
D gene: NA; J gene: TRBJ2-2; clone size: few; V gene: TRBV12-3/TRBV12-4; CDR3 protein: CASSFRGATGELFF; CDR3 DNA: TGTGCCAGCAGTTTCCGGGGGGCTACCGGGGAGCTGTTTTTT
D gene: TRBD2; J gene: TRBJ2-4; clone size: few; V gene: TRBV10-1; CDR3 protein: CASSAGKLARNIQYF; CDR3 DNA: TGCGCCAGCAGCGCAGGGAAACTAGCGAGAAACATTCAGTACTTC
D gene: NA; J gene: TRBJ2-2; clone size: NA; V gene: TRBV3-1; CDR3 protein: CASSLYRPGELFF; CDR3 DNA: TGTGCCAGCAGCCTTTATCGCCCCGGGGAGCTGTTTTTT
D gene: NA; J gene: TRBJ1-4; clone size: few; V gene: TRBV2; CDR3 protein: CASSEARGAEEKLFF; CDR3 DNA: TGTGCCAGCAGTGAAGCGCGGGGGGCAGAGGAAAAACTGTTTTTT
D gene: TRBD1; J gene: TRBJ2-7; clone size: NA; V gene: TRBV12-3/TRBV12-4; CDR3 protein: CASSKTGTGGNEQYF; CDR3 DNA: TGTGCCAGCAGCAAAACCGGGACAGGGGGCAACGAGCAGTACTTC
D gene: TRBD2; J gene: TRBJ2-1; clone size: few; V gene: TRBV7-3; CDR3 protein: CASSRGLAGGVSYNEQFF; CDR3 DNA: TGTGCCAGCAGCCGAGGACTAGCGGGAGGGGTGTCCTACAATGAGCAGTTCTTC
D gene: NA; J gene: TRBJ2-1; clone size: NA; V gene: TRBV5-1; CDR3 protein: CASSLVWGTYNEQFF; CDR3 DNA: TGCGCCAGCAGCTTGGTATGGGGGACCTACAATGAGCAGTTCTTC
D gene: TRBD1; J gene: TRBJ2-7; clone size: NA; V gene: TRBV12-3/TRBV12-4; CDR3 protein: CASSGPGTGVDYKQYF; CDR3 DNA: TGTGCCAGCAGTGGCCCCGGGACAGGGGTCGATTACAAGCAGTACTTC